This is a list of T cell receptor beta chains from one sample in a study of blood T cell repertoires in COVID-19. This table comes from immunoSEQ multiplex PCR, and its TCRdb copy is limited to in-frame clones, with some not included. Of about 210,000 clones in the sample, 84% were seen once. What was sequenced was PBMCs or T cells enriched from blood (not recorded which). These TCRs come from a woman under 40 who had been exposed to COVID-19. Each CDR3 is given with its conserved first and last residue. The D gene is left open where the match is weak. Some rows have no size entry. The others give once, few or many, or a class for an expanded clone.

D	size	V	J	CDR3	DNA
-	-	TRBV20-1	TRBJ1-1	CSAPGIAEAFF	TGCAGTGCACCGGGGATAGCCGAAGCTTTCTTT
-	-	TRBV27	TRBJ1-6	CASSPLAGRFGKEHSYNSPLHF	TGTGCCAGCAGCCCCCTGGCGGGGCGGTTTGGGAAAGAGCACTCCTATAATTCACCCCTCCACTTT
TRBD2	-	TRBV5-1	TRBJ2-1	CASSLVAGGPHEQFF	TGCGCCAGCAGCTTGGTTGCGGGGGGCCCCCATGAGCAGTTCTTC
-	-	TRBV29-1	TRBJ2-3	CSVGLGGWDAQDTQYF	TGCAGCGTTGGTCTGGGGGGATGGGACGCGCAAGATACGCAGTATTTT
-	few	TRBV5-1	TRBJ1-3	CASSSTGDGNTIYF	TGCGCCAGCAGCTCGACAGGAGATGGAAACACCATATATTTT
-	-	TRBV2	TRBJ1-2	CASSERSIYGYTF	TGTGCCAGCAGTGAACGGAGTATTTATGGCTACACCTTC
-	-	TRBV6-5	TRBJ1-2	CASSREGGSYTF	TGTGCCAGCAGTCGCGAGGGCGGGAGCTACACCTTC
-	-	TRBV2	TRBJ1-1	CARRDSNTEAFF	TGTGCCAGACGGGACTCGAACACTGAAGCTTTCTTT
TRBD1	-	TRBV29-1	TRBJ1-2	CSVEMGQLNGYTF	TGCAGCGTTGAAATGGGACAGCTGAATGGCTACACCTTC
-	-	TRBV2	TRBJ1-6	CASSEKSSYNSPLHF	TGTGCCAGCAGTGAAAAGAGCTCCTATAATTCACCCCTCCACTTT
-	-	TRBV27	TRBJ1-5	CASRPQGHQPQHF	TGTGCCAGCAGACCTCAGGGGCATCAGCCCCAGCATTTT
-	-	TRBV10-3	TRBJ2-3	CAISDWQGTDTQYF	TGTGCCATCAGTGATTGGCAGGGCACAGATACGCAGTATTTT
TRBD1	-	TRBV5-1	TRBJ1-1	CASSGGQTNTEAFF	TGCGCCAGCAGCGGGGGACAGACAAACACTGAAGCTTTCTTT
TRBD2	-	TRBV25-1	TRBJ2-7	CASSEFFLSGTSNIEQYF	TGTGCCAGCAGTGAATTTTTTCTCTCCGGGACTAGCAATATCGAGCAGTACTTC
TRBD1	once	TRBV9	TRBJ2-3	CASSVALPGTGDQDTQYF	TGTGCCAGCAGCGTAGCGCTTCCCGGGACAGGGGACCAAGATACGCAGTATTTT
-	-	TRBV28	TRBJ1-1	CASRSTNTEAFF	TGTGCCAGCAGGTCTACGAACACTGAAGCTTTCTTT
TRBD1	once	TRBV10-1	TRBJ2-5	CASSPNAGQGAETQYF	TGCGCCAGCAGCCCCAATGCGGGACAGGGGGCTGAGACCCAGTACTTC